Detailed here is one TCR beta chain. This specimen comes from a study of blood T cell repertoires in COVID-19. The wider study: Some COVID-19 samples were acute and others convalescent; all came from the United States, Italy and Spain. In each case, the material was cDNA or gDNA derived from T cells, B-cell-depleted T cells, or PBMCs.

Authors' data handling: Nucleated cell counts were estimated from reference gene primer amplification. Some clones are missing from TCRdb's copy, which holds only in-frame ones; the method was immunoSEQ multiplex PCR. V, J and clone size derive from that table, while D and trimming were established from the DNA sequence. The table records over 200,000 clones, approximately 91% of them present only once. The CDR3 loop spans 15 amino acids. V was shortened by 4 bases and J by 0 bases, with 11 bases between the two germline ends. Germline CDR1 SGDLS, CDR2 YYNGEE. The clonotype was recovered from a human donor in a cohort sampled during active COVID-19. The material sequenced was peripheral blood. The V call is TRBV9, the J call TRBJ1-3; D possibly corresponds to TRBD1 (6 bases). CDR3 nucleotide sequence: TGTGCCAGCAGCAAAACGACAGGCTCTGGAAACACCATATATTTT. Translating gives CASSKTTGSGNTIYF.